The sequence of this T cell receptor beta chain was determined in a study of beta chain features in type 1 diabetes. The study, taken as a whole, reports: VDJ junctions from type 1 diabetes patients carried fewer insertions and larger deletions. In every one of the four CD4+ subsets, TCRB CDR3s were moderately but significantly shorter in Type 1 diabetes patients.

All of the isolated RNA was reverse transcribed, so expressed TCRB transcripts were sequenced. Data came from immunoSEQ multiplex PCR; TCRdb stores just in-frame clones and leaves some out. Of 640,000 or so clones in the sample, roughly 13% were seen once. As for this clone: Its antigen is unidentified.

V gave up 0 bases and J gave up 6 bases, with 17 bases separating them. This CDR3 is 16 amino acids long. Germline CDR1 reads MNHNS; CDR2 reads SASEGT. The chain employs TRBV6-1 and TRBJ1-2; perhaps TRBD1 as D (5 bases). This receptor was identified in a man between 18 and 35 years old with type 1 diabetes. The material sequenced was naive CD4+ T cells from blood. CDR3 bases: TGTGCCAGCAGTGAAGCGGGTTCCAGGGCACCGAATGGCTACACCTTC. The encoded protein is CASSEAGSRAPNGYTF.